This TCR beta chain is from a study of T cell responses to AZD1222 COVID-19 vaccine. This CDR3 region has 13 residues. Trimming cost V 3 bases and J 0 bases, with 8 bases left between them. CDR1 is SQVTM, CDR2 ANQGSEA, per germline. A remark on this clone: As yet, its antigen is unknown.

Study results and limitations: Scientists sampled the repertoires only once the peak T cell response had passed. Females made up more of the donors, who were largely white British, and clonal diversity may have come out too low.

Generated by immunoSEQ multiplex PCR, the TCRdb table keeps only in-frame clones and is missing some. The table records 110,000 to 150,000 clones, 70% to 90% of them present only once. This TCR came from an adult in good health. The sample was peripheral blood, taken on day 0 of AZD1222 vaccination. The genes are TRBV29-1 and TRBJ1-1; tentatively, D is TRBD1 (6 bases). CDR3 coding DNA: TGCAGCGTTGATTGGACAGTGAACACTGAAGCTTTCTTT. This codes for CSVDWTVNTEAFF.